These 13 T cell receptor beta chains were all obtained from the same sample, sequenced in a study of T cell changes during pregnancy in multiple sclerosis. Profiled with immunoSEQ multiplex PCR; TCRdb holds only in-frame clones, not every one. The repertoire consists of tens of thousands of clones, with more than 80% occurring once and the leading ten covering roughly 0.72%. The sequencing used CD4+ T cells from peripheral blood mononuclear cells, collected before pregnancy. The origin of the receptors is a female donor with multiple sclerosis, enrolled in a pregnancy study.

V and J are TRBV7-9 and TRBJ1-1; 8 nucleotides line up with TRBD1. The CDR3 is made up of 14 amino acids. J gave up 1 base and V 7 bases, and 5 bases lay outside the gene matches. Germline CDR1 is SEHNR and CDR2 is FQNEAQ (reference sequence). The CDR3 sequence: CASTRQGPNTEAFF. CDR3 DNA: TGTGCCAGCACCCGACAGGGGCCGAACACTGAAGCTTTCTTT.

The J gene is TRBJ1-2, the V gene TRBV6-5; a weak D match, TRBD1 (6 bases). The CDR3 length is 15 residues. The ends were cut back, 5 bases at V and 0 bases at J, with 13 bases in the middle. Germline V gives CDR1 MNHEY, CDR2 SVGAGI. The CDR3 loop is CASSPNRVTNYGYTF. The DNA of the CDR3 is TGTGCCAGCAGTCCCAACAGGGTTACTAACTATGGCTACACCTTC.

This chain uses TRBV7-3 with TRBJ1-2; D is ambiguous. V was clipped by 5 bases and J by 5 bases, with 15 bases between them. The CDR3 length is 14 residues. Per the germline V gene, CDR1 is SGHTA and CDR2 is FQGTGA. The CDR3 reads CASSRGRYGYGYTF. The CDR3, as DNA: TGTGCCAGCAGCAGAGGGCGCTACGGGTATGGCTACACCTTC.

The chain carries TRBV2 and TRBJ1-1; no clear D. Trimming cost V 9 bases and J 1 base, with 9 bases left between them. The CDR3 spans 12 residues. CDR1 is SNHLY and CDR2 is FYNNEI in the germline V gene. The CDR3 is CASNAANTEAFF. The CDR3 nucleotides read TGTGCCAGTAATGCGGCGAACACTGAAGCTTTCTTT. The full variable domain, with the rest looked up from reference TRBV2 and TRBJ1-1, is EPEVTQTPSHQVTQMGQEVILRCVPISNHLYFYWYRQILGQKVEFLVSFYNNEISEKSEIFDDQFSVERPDGSNFTLKIRSTKLEDSAMYFCASNAANTEAFFGQGTRLTVV.

This chain links TRBV6-6 with TRBJ1-2; the match to TRBD1 covers 9 bases. V was pared by 10 bases and J by 2 bases, with 2 bases of the junction left unmatched. Germline V gives CDR1 MNHNY, CDR2 SVGAGI (reference sequence). The CDR3 loop spans 12 amino acids. CDR3 residues: CATGQGNYGYTF. The DNA of the CDR3 is TGTGCCACCGGACAGGGGAACTATGGCTACACCTTC.

The chain joins TRBV25-1 to TRBJ1-6; no firm D call. CDR1 is MGHDK and CDR2 is SYGVNS in the germline V gene. The ends were cut back, 4 bases at V and 4 bases at J, with 5 bases in the middle. This CDR3 comprises 13 residues. CDR3 nucleotides: TGTGCCAGCAGTGCACAGTATAATTCACCCCTCCACTTT. Translated: CASSAQYNSPLHF.

The chain has TRBV28 and TRBJ2-7; 9 bases are a match to TRBD1. CDR3 size: 15 residues. J gave up 4 bases and V 1 base, and 5 bases lay outside the gene matches. The V gene's germline CDR1 is MDHEN and CDR2 SYDVKM. In DNA form, the CDR3 reads TGTGCCAGCAGTTTATTTGGGACAGGGCTGTACGAGCAGTACTTC. As protein: CASSLFGTGLYEQYF.

The J gene is TRBJ2-4, the V gene TRBV5-1; perhaps TRBD1 as D (5 bases). The V end lost 4 bases, the J end lost 1 base, and 18 bases lay between the germline ends. The CDR3 runs 17 residues. The germline CDR1 and CDR2 sequences are SGHRS and YFSETQ. The CDR3 DNA reads TGCGCCAGCAGCAGGGCGGACACTCTGTGGGCCAAAAACATTCAGTACTTC. Translating gives CASSRADTLWAKNIQYF.

The rearrangement uses TRBV7-2 and TRBJ2-5; D may be TRBD1 (5 bases). V lost 2 bases and J 4 bases, leaving 8 bases between the germline ends. Germline values: CDR1 SGHTA, CDR2 FQGNSA. The CDR3 covers 13 residues. Here the CDR3 reads CASSLNRRETQYF. The CDR3 bases are TGTGCCAGCAGCTTAAACAGGAGAGAGACCCAGTACTTC.

The V gene is TRBV5-1, the J gene TRBJ2-2; the match to TRBD2 covers 9 bases. The CDR3 length is 15 residues. CDR1 and CDR2 from the germline V gene are SGHRS and YFSETQ. J gave up 1 base and V 4 bases, and 2 bases lay outside the gene matches. This CDR3 is CASSLAGLNTGELFF. CDR3 coding DNA: TGCGCCAGCAGCCTAGCGGGGCTGAACACCGGGGAGCTGTTTTTT.

The chain carries TRBV7-8 and TRBJ2-7; 8 nucleotides line up with TRBD2. The CDR3 consists of 16 residues. Per the germline V gene, CDR1 is SGHVS and CDR2 is FQNEAQ. J gave up 2 bases and V 3 bases, and 9 bases lay outside the gene matches. CDR3 sequence reads: CASSFSSGAGAYEQYF. The DNA of the CDR3 is TGTGCCAGCAGCTTTTCCTCGGGAGCGGGAGCCTACGAGCAGTACTTC.

The chain combines TRBV10-3 with TRBJ1-1; D is possibly TRBD1 (5 bases). Germline V gene data show CDR1 as ENHRY and CDR2 as SYGVKD. The CDR3 loop spans 13 amino acids. The germline V and J ends were trimmed by 8 bases and 5 bases, with 15 bases remaining between them. The CDR3 here is CAIREVGGTEAFF. The CDR3 DNA sequence: TGTGCCATCCGGGAGGTCGGGGGAACTGAAGCTTTCTTT.

DNA for the CDR3: TGTGCCAGCTCACACCTTATACCGGGACAGGCCGTCTATGGCTACACCTTC. It specifies CASSHLIPGQAVYGYTF. The chain couples TRBV18 to TRBJ1-2, with 8 nucleotides matching TRBD1. This CDR3 is 17 amino acids long. Trimming removed 4 bases from V and 4 bases from J; junction bases left unmatched: 14. The germline CDR1 and CDR2 sequences are KGHSH and LQKENI.